This entry concerns a single TCR beta chain. Its target is not known. Regarding time point: patch test 1, 2 weeks after DPC sensitization. Indicated treatment: therapeutic diphenylcyclopropenone sensitization with weekly scalp DPC. The CDR3 runs to 14 residues. Trimming shortened V by 5 bases and J by 0 bases, and 10 bases separated the two germline ends. Germline V gives CDR1 SNHLY, CDR2 FYNNEI. The authors' processing: The number of TCRs in each sample had a median of approximately 95,000 and spanned 23,224 to 690,600. TCRdb reprocessed the RACE reads via MiXCR and lists one record per CDR3 protein. The V and J calls were determined by TCRdb, not by the authors. The data show about 360,000 distinct CDR3 sequences, with roughly 5% seen just once and under 3% held by the top ten. This specimen belongs to a study of human T cells and chemical hapten exposure. Study-wide context: Epicutaneous patch tests delivered 0.01% DPC to the upper back, with evaluation at 6 days. Study-wide results and limits: The study found expanded TCRs formed significantly more large CDR3 similarity clusters than controls. Patch test scores rose with PT1 expanded TCR counts, a positive correlation.

This chain uses TRBV2 with TRBJ1-1; D is ambiguous. The sequence derives from a woman aged 50 to 60 with alopecia areata. Some clones in this sample may be carry-over from other donors' samples. Specimen: whole blood, collected in connection with sensitization to the hapten diphenylcyclopropenone (DPC). The CDR3 region is CASSPERVNTEAFF. CDR3 coding DNA: TGTGCCAGCAGTCCCGAGAGGGTGAACACTGAAGCTTTCTTT.